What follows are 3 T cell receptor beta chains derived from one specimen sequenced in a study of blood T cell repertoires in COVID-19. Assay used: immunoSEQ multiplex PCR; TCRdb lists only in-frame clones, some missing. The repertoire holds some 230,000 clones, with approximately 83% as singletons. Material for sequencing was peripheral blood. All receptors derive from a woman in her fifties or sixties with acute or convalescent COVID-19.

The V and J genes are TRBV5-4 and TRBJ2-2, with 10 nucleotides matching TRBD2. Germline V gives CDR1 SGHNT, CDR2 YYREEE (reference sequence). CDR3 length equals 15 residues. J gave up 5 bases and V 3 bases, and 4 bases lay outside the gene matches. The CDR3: CASSSPLAGTGELFF. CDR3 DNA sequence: TGTGCCAGCAGCTCACCACTAGCGGGGACCGGGGAGCTGTTTTTT. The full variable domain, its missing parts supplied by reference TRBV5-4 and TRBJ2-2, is ETGVTQSPTHLIKTRGQQVTLRCSSQSGHNTVSWYQQALGQGPQFIFQYYREEENGRGNFPPRFSGLQFPNYSSELNVNALELDDSALYLCASSSPLAGTGELFFGEGSRLTVL.

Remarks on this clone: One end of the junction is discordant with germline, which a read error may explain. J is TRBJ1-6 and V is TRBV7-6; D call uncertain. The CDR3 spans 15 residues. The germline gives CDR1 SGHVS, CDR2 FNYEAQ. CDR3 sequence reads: CASSVAAVSSSPLHF. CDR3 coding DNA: TGTGCCAGCAGCGTAGCGGCGGTCTCTAGTTCACCCCTCCACTTT.

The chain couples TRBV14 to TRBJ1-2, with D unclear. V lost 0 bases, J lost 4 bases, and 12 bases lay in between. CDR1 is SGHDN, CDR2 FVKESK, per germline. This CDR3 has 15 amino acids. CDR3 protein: CASSQERVWAYGYTF. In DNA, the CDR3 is TGTGCCAGCAGCCAAGAGAGGGTGTGGGCCTATGGCTACACCTTC.